Below, 28 T cell receptor beta chains from the same sample are listed, as sequenced in a study of shared clonotypes between healthy human individuals. Assay: immunoSEQ multiplex PCR; the TCRdb copy retains only in-frame clones and omits some. Among some 500,000 clones listed, 96% were seen once. What was sequenced was naive CD4+ T cells sorted from blood. Stated subset: CD45RA+ positively selected. Every receptor here comes from a woman aged 30 to 39 in good health.

The CDR3 loop reads CASSANSHVGPRDTEAFF. The CDR3, as DNA: TGTGCCAGCAGTGCAAATAGTCATGTGGGACCGAGAGACACTGAAGCTTTCTTT. The chain recombines TRBV28 with TRBJ1-1, with D tentatively TRBD1 (5 bases). V lost 5 bases, J lost 3 bases, and 25 bases lay in between. This CDR3 spans 18 amino acids. The germline V gene encodes CDR1 MDHEN and CDR2 SYDVKM.

This clone was detected once. The chain uses TRBV5-1 and TRBJ1-1; the match to TRBD1 covers 10 bases. The CDR3 spans 14 residues. V trimming: 4 bases; J trimming: 5 bases; junction bases outside the gene matches: 5. Germline CDR1 is SGHRS and CDR2 is YFSETQ. As DNA, the CDR3 is TGCGCCAGCAGCATTGACAGGGGGCTTACTGAAGCTTTCTTT. It specifies CASSIDRGLTEAFF.

The gene calls are TRBV6-5 and TRBJ2-1; no clear D gene. The germline gives CDR1 MNHEY, CDR2 SVGAGI. The CDR3 length is 12 residues. V was shortened by 3 bases and J by 9 bases, with 9 bases between the two germline ends. CDR3 protein: CASSYHKGEQFF. The CDR3 bases are TGTGCCAGCAGTTATCATAAGGGTGAGCAGTTCTTC.

The rearrangement links TRBV7-9 to TRBJ2-7; 8 nucleotides match TRBD2. The germline V gene encodes CDR1 SEHNR and CDR2 FQNEAQ (reference sequence). The CDR3 sequence is 15 residues long. V lost 5 bases and J lost 6; bases outside the gene matches: 12. The DNA for the CDR3 is TGTGCCAGCAGCCCAAACAGGCTAGCGGGTACCGAGCAGTACTTC. Its translation is CASSPNRLAGTEQYF.

The chain couples TRBV11-2 to TRBJ2-1; 8 bases are a match to TRBD1. Trimming cost V 4 bases and J 8 bases; bases outside gene matches: 4. CDR3 length: 13 amino acids. CDR1 and CDR2 from the germline V gene are SGHAT and FQNNGV. The CDR3 coding sequence is TGTGCCAGCAGCTCAGCGACAGGGGATGAGCAGTTCTTC. Translated: CASSSATGDEQFF.

The chain carries TRBV2 and TRBJ2-1, with 7 bases fitting TRBD2. The length of the CDR3 is 15 residues. Germline values: CDR1 SNHLY, CDR2 FYNNEI. V gave up 7 bases and J gave up 4 bases; unmatched junction bases: 10. CDR3: CASTRREIGYNEQFF. The DNA of the CDR3 is TGTGCCAGCACTCGGCGGGAGATTGGGTACAATGAGCAGTTCTTC.

This chain connects TRBV7-9 to TRBJ2-7, with TRBD1 identical over 9 bases. This CDR3 spans 16 amino acids. Germline CDR1 reads SEHNR; CDR2 reads FQNEAQ (reference sequence). Trimming removed 6 bases from V and 5 bases from J; junction bases left unmatched: 14. CDR3 loop: CASRQDRGMRLDEQYF. The CDR3 coding sequence is TGTGCCAGCAGACAGGACAGGGGAATGAGGCTAGACGAGCAGTACTTC.

This chain connects TRBV2 to TRBJ1-2; tentatively, D is TRBD1 (6 bases). CDR3 length: 14 residues. The V and J ends lost 2 bases and 2 bases respectively, with 9 bases between them. Germline V CDR1 and CDR2: SNHLY, FYNNEI. The CDR3 region is CASSERGLNYGYTF. CDR3 coding DNA: TGTGCCAGCAGTGAACGGGGGCTAAACTATGGCTACACCTTC.

The chain carries TRBV5-1 and TRBJ2-7, with 10 bases identical to TRBD1. The CDR3 spans 15 residues. V lost 4 bases to trimming and J lost 5 bases; unmatched junction nucleotides: 9. Per germline, CDR1 SGHRS and CDR2 YFSETQ. This chain's CDR3 is CASSRRTGGDHEQYF. The CDR3 nucleotides read TGCGCCAGCAGCAGACGGACAGGGGGGGACCACGAGCAGTACTTC.

The chain has TRBV7-9 and TRBJ1-2; D may be TRBD1 (5 bases). The germline V gene has CDR1 SEHNR and CDR2 FQNEAQ (reference sequence). V lost 5 bases and J 2 bases, leaving 18 bases between the germline ends. The CDR3 sequence is 16 residues long. CDR3: CASSPRQLRRNYGYTF. DNA for the CDR3: TGTGCCAGCAGCCCACGACAGCTTCGGAGGAACTATGGCTACACCTTC.

CDR3 sequence (DNA): TGTGCCAGCAGTTCCTCAGAGTTTCGAAACGAGCAGTACTTC. It translates to CASSSSEFRNEQYF. The rearrangement uses TRBV6-6 and TRBJ2-7; D remains ambiguous. Trimming took 4 bases from V and 5 from J, leaving 15 bases between them. The germline CDR1 and CDR2 sequences are MNHNY and SVGAGI (reference sequence). CDR3 length equals 14 residues.

This clone has only one observation. The V gene is TRBV5-1, the J gene TRBJ2-7; D tentatively reads TRBD1 or TRBD2 (5 bases each). The germline V and J ends were trimmed by 2 bases and 5 bases, with 14 bases remaining between them. CDR1 is SGHRS, CDR2 YFSETQ, per germline. This CDR3 spans 14 amino acids. CDR3 sequence reads: CASSLRGEVDEQYF. CDR3 coding DNA: TGCGCCAGCAGCTTACGGGGCGAGGTAGACGAGCAGTACTTC.

The chain joins TRBV7-6 to TRBJ1-5, with D possibly being TRBD1 (5 bases). Germline V gene sequence: CDR1 SGHVS, CDR2 FNYEAQ. V was pared by 1 base and J by 0 bases, with 10 bases between. The CDR3 consists of 16 residues. The CDR3 region is CASSLGAGISNQPQHF. The DNA for the CDR3 is TGTGCCAGCAGCTTAGGGGCAGGGATTAGCAATCAGCCCCAGCATTTT.

The V call is TRBV7-9, the J call TRBJ2-3; TRBD2 might be the D (6 bases). Germline CDR1 SEHNR, CDR2 FQNEAQ (reference sequence). Trimming removed 3 bases from V and 3 bases from J, with 13 bases in between. This CDR3 has 15 amino acids. CDR3 region: CASSLGGLPTDTQYF. CDR3 DNA: TGTGCCAGCAGCTTGGGTGGACTACCTACAGATACGCAGTATTTT.

This clone was seen a single time. The rearrangement links TRBV10-3 to TRBJ1-2; the D is unclear. CDR1 ENHRY and CDR2 SYGVKD come from the germline V gene. V dropped 3 bases and J dropped 5 bases, with 10 bases sitting between them. The CDR3 totals 13 residues. The CDR3 nucleotides are TGTGCCATCAGTGATTTAGTCCTTTATGGCTACACCTTC. Its protein product is CAISDLVLYGYTF.

This clone was detected only once. V and J are TRBV9 and TRBJ2-3; D is undetermined. Germline CDR1 SGDLS, CDR2 YYNGEE. This CDR3 region has 14 residues. Trimming left V 3 bases short and J 0 bases short, with 8 bases between. The chain's CDR3 is CASSAVESTDTQYF. CDR3 coding DNA: TGTGCCAGCAGCGCGGTAGAGAGCACAGATACGCAGTATTTT.

The chain uses TRBV19 and TRBJ2-2, with 9 nucleotides matching TRBD2. Germline trimming cut 5 bases from V and 10 bases from J; bases unmatched to any gene: 14. This CDR3 contains 16 residues. Germline assignment: CDR1 LNHDA and CDR2 SQIVND (reference sequence). The CDR3 reads CASSSLRLAVDTELFF. CDR3 nucleotide sequence: TGTGCCAGTAGTTCGCTTAGACTAGCGGTCGATACGGAGCTGTTTTTT.

This chain links TRBV6-1 with TRBJ2-7; D could derive from TRBD1 or TRBD2 (5 bases each). This CDR3 is 13 amino acids long. Germline V gives CDR1 MNHNS, CDR2 SASEGT. Trimming pared 7 bases from V and 2 bases from J, leaving 12 bases between. CDR3 loop: CASTIQGAYEQYF. As DNA, the CDR3 is TGTGCCAGCACAATCCAGGGAGCCTACGAGCAGTACTTC.

The chain couples TRBV5-1 to TRBJ2-7; D call uncertain. CDR3 size: 13 residues. Trimming cost V 1 base and J 2 bases, with 7 bases left between them. CDR1 and CDR2 from the germline V gene are SGHRS and YFSETQ. The CDR3 sequence: CASSLPQTYEQYF. The CDR3 DNA is TGCGCCAGCAGCTTGCCACAGACCTACGAGCAGTACTTC.

The chain couples TRBV28 to TRBJ2-7; 9 bases are a match to TRBD1. CDR1 and CDR2 from the germline V gene are MDHEN and SYDVKM. The J segment lost 3 bases and the V segment lost 6 bases, leaving 3 bases of the junction unmatched. This CDR3 comprises 13 residues. The CDR3 region is CASRGGQGYEQYF. CDR3 in DNA: TGTGCCAGCAGGGGGGGACAGGGCTACGAGCAGTACTTC.

Points on this clone: This specimen includes other DNA sequences encoding the same CDR3. The rearrangement joins TRBV7-9 to TRBJ2-3; 8 nucleotides line up with TRBD2. This CDR3 comprises 15 residues. Per the germline V gene, CDR1 is SEHNR and CDR2 is FQNEAQ (reference sequence). V was clipped by 1 base and J by 3 bases; unmatched bases: 3. This chain's CDR3 is CASSLDGRATDTQYF. DNA of the CDR3: TGTGCCAGCAGCTTAGACGGGAGGGCAACAGATACGCAGTATTTT.

This sequence joins TRBV27 and TRBJ2-1; the match to TRBD2 covers 8 bases. V shed 2 bases, J shed 4 bases, and the junction held 13 bases outside the gene matches. This CDR3 has 18 residues. Germline V lookup: CDR1 MNHEY, CDR2 SMNVEV (reference sequence). CDR3 DNA: TGTGCCAGCAGTTTAATCCCTTTGGGCGGGAGGCATTACAATGAGCAGTTCTTC. The encoded protein is CASSLIPLGGRHYNEQFF.

This chain connects TRBV7-8 to TRBJ2-5, with 8 bases aligning to TRBD1. The J call may not be correct, given that the DNA end is closer to TRBJ2-7. The germline V gene encodes CDR1 SGHVS and CDR2 FQNEAQ. The CDR3 runs 14 residues. Written as DNA, the CDR3 is TGTGCCAGCAGCCCCGGGACAGGCATCTACGAGCAGTACTTC. Residues: CASSPGTGIYEQYF.

The CDR3 here is CASSPGLADAYEQYF. The DNA of the CDR3 is TGCGCCAGCAGTCCGGGACTAGCCGATGCCTACGAGCAGTACTTC. The chain couples TRBV10-1 to TRBJ2-7, with TRBD2 identical over 9 bases. V lost 5 bases to trimming and J lost 2 bases; unmatched junction nucleotides: 7. The germline V gene has CDR1 WNHNN and CDR2 SYGVQD (reference sequence). This CDR3 contains 15 residues.

This clone appeared a few times. The V gene is TRBV20-1, the J gene TRBJ2-5; D is undetermined. Germline-derived CDR1 and CDR2 are DFQATT and SNEGSKA (reference sequence). Trimming took off 7 bases at V and 4 bases at J, with 10 bases between the two ends. The length of the CDR3 is 11 residues. The DNA of the CDR3 is TGCAGTGTTAAACCCCCAGAGACCCAGTACTTC. It encodes CSVKPPETQYF.

The rearrangement uses TRBV18 and TRBJ2-5; no clear D. Per germline, CDR1 KGHSH and CDR2 LQKENI. V was trimmed by 1 base and J by 4 bases, leaving 7 bases between them. This CDR3 is built from 13 residues. DNA for the CDR3: TGTGCCAGCTCACCACTCGAGGCAGAGACCCAGTACTTC. This translates into CASSPLEAETQYF.

This chain connects TRBV10-3 to TRBJ1-2; TRBD1 agrees at 8 bases. The V gene end was trimmed by 5 bases and the J gene end by 7 bases; junction bases not matched to a gene: 18. Germline values: CDR1 ENHRY, CDR2 SYGVKD. The CDR3 sequence is 17 residues long. The CDR3 DNA follows: TGTGCCATCAGTCCGGACCGGACAGGGTCTTTCCCGGGTGGCTACACCTTC. Residues: CAISPDRTGSFPGGYTF.

The V call is TRBV9, the J call TRBJ1-5, with a weak D call TRBD1 (6 bases). The V end lost 4 bases, the J end lost 9 bases, and 20 bases lay between the germline ends. Germline V gene data show CDR1 as SGDLS and CDR2 as YYNGEE. This CDR3 has 15 residues. CDR3 sequence: CASSPEGEPWGPQHF. DNA of the CDR3: TGTGCCAGCAGCCCGGAGGGGGAGCCTTGGGGGCCCCAGCATTTT.